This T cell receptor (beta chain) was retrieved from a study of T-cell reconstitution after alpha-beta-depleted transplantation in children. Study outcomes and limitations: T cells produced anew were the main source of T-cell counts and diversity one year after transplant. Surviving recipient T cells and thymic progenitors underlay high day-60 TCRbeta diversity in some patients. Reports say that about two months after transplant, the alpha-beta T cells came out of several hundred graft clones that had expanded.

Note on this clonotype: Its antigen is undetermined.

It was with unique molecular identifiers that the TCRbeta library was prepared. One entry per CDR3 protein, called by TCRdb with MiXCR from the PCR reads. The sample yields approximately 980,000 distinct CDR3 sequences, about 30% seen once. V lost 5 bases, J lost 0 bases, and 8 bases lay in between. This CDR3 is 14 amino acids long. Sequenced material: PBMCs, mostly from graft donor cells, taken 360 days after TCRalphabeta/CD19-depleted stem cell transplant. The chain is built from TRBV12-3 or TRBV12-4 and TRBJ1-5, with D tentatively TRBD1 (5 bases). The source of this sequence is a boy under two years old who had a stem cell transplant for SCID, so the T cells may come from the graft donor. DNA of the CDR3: TGTGCCAGCAGTGGGGACTTTAGCAATCAGCCCCAGCATTTT. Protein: CASSGDFSNQPQHF.